This TCR beta chain stems from a study of blood T cell repertoires in COVID-19. Study details: Samples of COVID-19 (acute and convalescent) were obtained from the United States, Italy and Spain. Nucleic acid was either cDNA or gDNA, and it came from T cells, B-cell-depleted T cells, or PBMCs.

Authors' analysis steps: Amplified reference gene primers provided the basis for estimating nucleated cell counts. Method: immunoSEQ multiplex PCR; TCRdb's copy keeps in-frame clones and lacks some. The V and J calls and the clone size are those of that table, but D and trimming were determined from the DNA. The sample has 140,000 to 150,000 clones; approximately 86% are singletons. Deletions cut 3 bases from V and 3 bases from J, with 15 bases between. Germline V gene data show CDR1 as MNHEY and CDR2 as SMNVEV (reference sequence). This CDR3 region has 16 residues. Material for sequencing was peripheral blood. This receptor was identified in a woman between 40 and 55 years old with active or convalescent COVID-19. The chain employs TRBV27 and TRBJ2-1, with D possibly TRBD2 on 7 matching bases. The CDR3: CASSFPGGGIYNEQFF. The CDR3 bases are TGTGCCAGCAGTTTCCCCGGCGGGGGCATCTACAATGAGCAGTTCTTC.